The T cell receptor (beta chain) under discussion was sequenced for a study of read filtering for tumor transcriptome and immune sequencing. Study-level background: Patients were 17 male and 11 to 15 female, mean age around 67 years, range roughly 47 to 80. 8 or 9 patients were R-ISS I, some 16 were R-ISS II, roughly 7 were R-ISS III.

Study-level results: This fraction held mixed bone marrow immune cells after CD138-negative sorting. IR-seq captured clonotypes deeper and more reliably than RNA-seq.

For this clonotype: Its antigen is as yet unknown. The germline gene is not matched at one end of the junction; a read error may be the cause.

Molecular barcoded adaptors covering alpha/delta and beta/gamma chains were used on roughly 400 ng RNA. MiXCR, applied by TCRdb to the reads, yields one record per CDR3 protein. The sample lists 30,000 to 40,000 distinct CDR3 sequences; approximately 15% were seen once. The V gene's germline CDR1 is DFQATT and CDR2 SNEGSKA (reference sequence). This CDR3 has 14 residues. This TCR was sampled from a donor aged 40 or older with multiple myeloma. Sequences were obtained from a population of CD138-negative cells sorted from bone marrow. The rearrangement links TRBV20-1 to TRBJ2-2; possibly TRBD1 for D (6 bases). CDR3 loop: CSARGQTNVGELFF. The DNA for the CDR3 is TGCAGTGCAAGAGGACAGACAAACGTCGGGGAGCTGTTTTTT.